These 4 T cell receptor beta chains came from one sample sequenced in a study of vaccination and CD4 T cells after COVID-19. Oncomine TCR Beta short-read sequencing was applied to DNA from cultured CD4+ T cells. Using its own MiXCR run on the PCR reads, TCRdb lists one record per CDR3 protein. The table has some 8,500 distinct CDR3 sequences, 55% seen once. Their specific antigens are unknown. Treatment meaning: roughly 10-day PBMC culture with coronavirus spike peptide pools or control peptides (ViraFEST assay). The sequenced sample was CD4+ T cells from blood, cultured in vitro. These receptors all come from a human donor who had recovered from COVID-19.

The CDR3 coding sequence is TGTGCCAGCAGCGAGCAGGGGAGGAACACTGAAGCTTTCTTT. Residues: CASSEQGRNTEAFF. V and J are TRBV11-1 and TRBJ1-1; D may be TRBD1 (6 bases). Trimming shortened V by 5 bases and J by 1 base, and 11 bases separated the two germline ends. The CDR3 runs 14 residues. Germline CDR1 is SGHAT and CDR2 is FQDESV (reference sequence).

The chain has TRBV19 and TRBJ2-6, with D possibly being TRBD1 (5 bases). The CDR3 totals 16 residues. Germline values: CDR1 LNHDA, CDR2 SQIVND (reference sequence). V was cut by 3 bases and J by 0 bases, with 9 bases left in between. The CDR3 region is CASSINGHSGANVLTF. The DNA of the CDR3 is TGTGCCAGTAGTATTAACGGACACTCTGGGGCCAACGTCCTGACTTTC.

V gene TRBV27 combines with J gene TRBJ2-2; possibly TRBD2 for D (5 bases). This CDR3 is 17 amino acids long. CDR1 MNHEY and CDR2 SMNVEV come from the germline V gene (reference sequence). V lost 10 bases and J lost 1, with 22 bases in between. In DNA form, the CDR3 reads TGTGCCACTATGGAGGCACCTTTATGGGGGAACACCGGGGAGCTGTTTTTT. Translated: CATMEAPLWGNTGELFF.

Only a few counts were recorded for this clonotype. The J gene is TRBJ1-3, the V gene TRBV19; D might be TRBD1 (5 bases). Trimming removed 8 bases at V and 0 bases at J, with 11 bases between. This CDR3 region has 14 residues. Looked up from germline, CDR1 is LNHDA and CDR2 is SQIVND (reference sequence). The CDR3: CASRDGYSGNTIYF. CDR3 DNA sequence: TGTGCCAGTCGGGACGGCTACTCTGGAAACACCATATATTTT. The entire variable domain, with the rest obtained from reference TRBV19 and TRBJ1-3, is as follows: DGGITQSPKYLFRKEGQNVTLSCEQNLNHDAMYWYRQDPGQGLRLIYYSQIVNDFQKGDIAEGYSVSREKKESFPLTVTSAQKNPTAFYLCASRDGYSGNTIYFGEGSWLTVV.